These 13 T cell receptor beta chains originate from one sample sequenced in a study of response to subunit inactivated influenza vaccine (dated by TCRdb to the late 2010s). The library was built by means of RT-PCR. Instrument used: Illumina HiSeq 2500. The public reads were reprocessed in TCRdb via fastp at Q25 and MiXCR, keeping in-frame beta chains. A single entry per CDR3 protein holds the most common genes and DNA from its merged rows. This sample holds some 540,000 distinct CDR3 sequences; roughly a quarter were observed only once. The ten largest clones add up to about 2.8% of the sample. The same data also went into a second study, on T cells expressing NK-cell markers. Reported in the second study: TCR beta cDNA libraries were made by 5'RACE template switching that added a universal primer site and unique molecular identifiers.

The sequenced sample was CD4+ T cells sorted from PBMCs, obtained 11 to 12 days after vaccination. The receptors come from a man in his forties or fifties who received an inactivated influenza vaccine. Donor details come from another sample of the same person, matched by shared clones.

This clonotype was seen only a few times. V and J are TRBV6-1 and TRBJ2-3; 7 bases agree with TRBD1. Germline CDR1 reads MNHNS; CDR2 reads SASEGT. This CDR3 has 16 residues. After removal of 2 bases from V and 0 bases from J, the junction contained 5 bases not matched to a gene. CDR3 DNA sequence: TGTGCCAGCAGTGAATTAAAGGGACAGAGCACAGATACGCAGTATTTT. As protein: CASSELKGQSTDTQYF.

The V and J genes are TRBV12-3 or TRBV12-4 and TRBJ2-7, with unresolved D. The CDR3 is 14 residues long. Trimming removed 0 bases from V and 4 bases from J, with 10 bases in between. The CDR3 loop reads CASSLALTGYEQYF. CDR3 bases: TGTGCCAGCAGTTTAGCCCTGACTGGATACGAGCAGTACTTC.

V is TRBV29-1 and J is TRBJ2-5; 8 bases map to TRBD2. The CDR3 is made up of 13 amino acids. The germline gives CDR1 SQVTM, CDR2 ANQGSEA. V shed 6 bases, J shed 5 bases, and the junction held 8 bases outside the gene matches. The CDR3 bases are TGCAGCGTGAAAGCGGGAGTTCGGGAGACCCAGTACTTC. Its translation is CSVKAGVRETQYF.

The CDR3 protein is CASSLGQRAFVLTF. The CDR3 DNA is TGTGCCAGCAGCTTGGGACAGAGGGCTTTCGTCCTGACTTTC. The chain is built from TRBV5-4 and TRBJ2-6; D may correspond to TRBD1 or TRBD2 (5 bases each). Trimming took 0 bases from V and 12 from J, leaving 13 bases between them. Germline CDR1 SGHNT, CDR2 YYREEE (reference sequence). The CDR3 is 14 amino acids.

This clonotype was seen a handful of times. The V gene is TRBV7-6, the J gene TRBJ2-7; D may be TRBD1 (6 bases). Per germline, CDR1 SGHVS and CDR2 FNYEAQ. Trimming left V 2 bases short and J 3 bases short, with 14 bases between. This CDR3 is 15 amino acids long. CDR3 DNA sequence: TGTGCCAGCAGCTTATTTGTGGGGGCGAACTACGAGCAGTACTTC. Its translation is CASSLFVGANYEQYF.

In DNA form, the CDR3 reads TGCGCCAGCAGTCCAGGACAGATTAATCAGCCCCAGCATTTT. Protein: CASSPGQINQPQHF. The rearrangement uses TRBV5-1 and TRBJ1-5, with TRBD1 as a possible D gene (6 bases). The CDR3 spans 14 residues. The V gene's germline CDR1 is SGHRS and CDR2 YFSETQ. V lost 5 bases and J lost 4, with 13 bases in between.

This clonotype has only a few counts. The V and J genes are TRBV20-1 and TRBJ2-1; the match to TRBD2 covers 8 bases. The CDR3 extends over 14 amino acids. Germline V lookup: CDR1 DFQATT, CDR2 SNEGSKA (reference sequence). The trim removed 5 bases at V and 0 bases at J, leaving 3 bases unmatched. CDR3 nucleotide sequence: TGCAGTGCTCTGAGCGGGGGCTCCTACAATGAGCAGTTCTTC. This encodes CSALSGGSYNEQFF.

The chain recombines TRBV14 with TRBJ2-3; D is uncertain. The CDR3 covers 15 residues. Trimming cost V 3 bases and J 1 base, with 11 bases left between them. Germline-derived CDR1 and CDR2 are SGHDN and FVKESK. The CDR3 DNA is TGTGCCAGCAGCCAGCAGGCTCCCCGCACAGATACGCAGTATTTT. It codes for CASSQQAPRTDTQYF. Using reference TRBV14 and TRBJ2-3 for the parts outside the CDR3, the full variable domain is EAGVTQFPSHSVIEKGQTVTLRCDPISGHDNLYWYRRVMGKEIKFLLHFVKESKQDESGMPNNRFLAERTGGTYSTLKVQPAELEDSGVYFCASSQQAPRTDTQYFGPGTRLTVL.

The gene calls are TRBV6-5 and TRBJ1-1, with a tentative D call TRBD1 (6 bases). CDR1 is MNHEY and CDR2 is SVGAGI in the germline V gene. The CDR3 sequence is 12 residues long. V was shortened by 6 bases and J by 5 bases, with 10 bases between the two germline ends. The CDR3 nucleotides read TGTGCCAGCAGCCGGGGGCCGACTGAAGCTTTCTTT. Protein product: CASSRGPTEAFF.

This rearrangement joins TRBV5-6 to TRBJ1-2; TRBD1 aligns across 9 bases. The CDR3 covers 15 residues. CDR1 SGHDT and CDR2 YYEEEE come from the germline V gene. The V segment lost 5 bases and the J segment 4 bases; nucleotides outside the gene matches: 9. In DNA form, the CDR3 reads TGTGCCAGCAGTTCCGGGACAGGGAGTTTCTATGGCTACACCTTC. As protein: CASSSGTGSFYGYTF.

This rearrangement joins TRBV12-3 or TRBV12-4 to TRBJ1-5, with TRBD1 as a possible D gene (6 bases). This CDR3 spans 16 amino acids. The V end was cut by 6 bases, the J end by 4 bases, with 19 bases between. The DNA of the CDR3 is TGTGCCAGCAGGCCAGGGTACGGGGGCAGAAATCAGCCCCAGCATTTT. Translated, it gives CASRPGYGGRNQPQHF.

The CDR3 reads CASSLGHSNYEQYF. CDR3 nucleotide sequence: TGTGCCAGCAGTTTAGGACACTCGAACTACGAGCAGTACTTC. The chain carries TRBV28 and TRBJ2-7; D is possibly TRBD1 (5 bases). There are 14 residues in the CDR3. Looked up from germline, CDR1 is MDHEN and CDR2 is SYDVKM. With 2 bases removed from V and 3 bases from J, the gap between germline ends came to 11 bases.

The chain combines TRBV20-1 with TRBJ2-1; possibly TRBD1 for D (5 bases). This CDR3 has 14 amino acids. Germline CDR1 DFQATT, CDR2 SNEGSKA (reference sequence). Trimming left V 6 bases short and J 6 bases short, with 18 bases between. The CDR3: CSAITLGALNEQFF. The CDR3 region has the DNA TGCAGTGCGATTACCCTAGGGGCTCTCAATGAGCAGTTCTTC.